The clone carrying this TCR beta chain was found many times. V shed 6 bases and J 2 bases; nucleotides not matched to a gene: 8. The germline V gene has CDR1 MDHEN and CDR2 SYDVKM. This CDR3 spans 18 amino acids. The entry originates in a study of regulatory T cells in long-lasting Graves disease. About the study: Persistent Graves' disease meant over 5 years of antithyroid drugs with positive TSH receptor antibodies.

HTBI primers from iRepertoire and Arm-PCR of CDR3 regions yielded the TCR beta libraries. Original data processing: 62 TRBV and around 15 TRBJ segments were identified across samples. TCRdb fed the multiplex PCR reads into MiXCR, producing one record per CDR3 protein. TCRdb, not the original authors, processed these V and J calls. The sample has about 470,000 distinct CDR3 sequences, less than 25% seen once. The sample's time point: persistent/refractory GD, antithyroid drugs over 5 years with positive TRAb. The TCR library was made from RNA that had been extracted from PBMCs in TRIzol. The V call is TRBV28, the J call TRBJ2-2, with 14 bases identical to TRBD2. This specimen consisted of peripheral blood mononuclear cells (PBMCs), obtained when the disease was refractory, from a patient treated with antithyroid drugs. This sequence was found in a female donor with Graves disease. CDR3 DNA: TGTGCCAGCAGAGGGACGACTAGCGGGAGGGGAAACACCGGGGAGCTGTTTTTT. Its protein product is CASRGTTSGRGNTGELFF.